This TCR beta chain was found in a study of immune cell composition in non-small cell lung cancer. Concerning this clone itself: Its specificity is unknown.

Normal lung sampling was at least 3 cm from the tumour, as distant as possible. Produced via immunoSEQ multiplex PCR; TCRdb's table is partial and in-frame only. The sample lists 7,000 or so clones, approximately 84% occurring once. Overall study findings and caveats: Dominant in vivo tumour-associated clones were not shown to share tumour-reactive sequences. About 75% of squamous and roughly 32% of adenocarcinoma cases had tumour-associated clones >0.5%.

The TCR was taken from a human donor with non-small cell lung cancer. The sample taken for sequencing was non-adjacent lung tissue.

CDR3 nucleotides: TGTGCCAGCAGTGAAACAGGGGGAAGGGATGGCTACACCTTC. Its translation: CASSETGGRDGYTF. V gene TRBV25-1 combines with J gene TRBJ1-2; TRBD1 matches 8 bases. CDR3 length equals 14 residues. The germline CDR1 and CDR2 sequences are MGHDK and SYGVNS. J gave up 6 bases and V 2 bases, and 5 bases lay outside the gene matches.